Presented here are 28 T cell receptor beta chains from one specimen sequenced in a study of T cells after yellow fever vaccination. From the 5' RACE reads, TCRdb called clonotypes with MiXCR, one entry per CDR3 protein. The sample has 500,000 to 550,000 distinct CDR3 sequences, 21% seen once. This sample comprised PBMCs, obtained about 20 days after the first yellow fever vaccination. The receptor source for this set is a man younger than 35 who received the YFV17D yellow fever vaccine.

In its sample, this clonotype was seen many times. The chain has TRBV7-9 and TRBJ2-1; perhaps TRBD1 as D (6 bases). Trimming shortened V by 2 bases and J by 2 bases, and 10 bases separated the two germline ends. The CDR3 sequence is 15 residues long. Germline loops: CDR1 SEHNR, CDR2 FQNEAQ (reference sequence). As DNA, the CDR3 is TGTGCCAGCAGCTTACAGGGGCCGACCTACAATGAGCAGTTCTTC. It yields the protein CASSLQGPTYNEQFF. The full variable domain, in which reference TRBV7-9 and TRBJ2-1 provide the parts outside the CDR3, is DTGVSQNPRHKITKRGQNVTFRCDPISEHNRLYWYRQTLGQGPEFLTYFQNEAQLEKSRLLSDRFSAERPKGSFSTLEIQRTEQGDSAMYLCASSLQGPTYNEQFFGPGTRLTVL.

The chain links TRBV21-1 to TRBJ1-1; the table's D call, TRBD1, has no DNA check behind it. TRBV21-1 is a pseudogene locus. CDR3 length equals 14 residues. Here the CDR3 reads CASFGGRLNTEAFF. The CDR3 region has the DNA TGTGCCAGCTTCGGGGGACGGTTGAACACTGAAGCTTTCTTT.

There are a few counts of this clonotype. The CDR3 DNA reads as TGTGCCAGCTCACCACGGGGGACAGGGGCTCGGAATGGCTACACCTTC. Translation gives CASSPRGTGARNGYTF. The rearrangement joins TRBV18 to TRBJ1-2; TRBD1 matches 10 bases. Trimming at V came to 1 base and at J to 6 bases, leaving 8 bases not matched to a gene. Germline loops: CDR1 KGHSH, CDR2 LQKENI. This CDR3 region has 16 residues.

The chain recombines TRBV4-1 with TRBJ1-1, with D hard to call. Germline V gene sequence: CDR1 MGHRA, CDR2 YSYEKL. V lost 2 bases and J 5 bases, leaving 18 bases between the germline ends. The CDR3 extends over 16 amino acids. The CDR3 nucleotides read TGCGCCAGCAGCCAACGTGCAGCCGCCCTGGGTACTGAAGCTTTCTTT. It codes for CASSQRAAALGTEAFF.

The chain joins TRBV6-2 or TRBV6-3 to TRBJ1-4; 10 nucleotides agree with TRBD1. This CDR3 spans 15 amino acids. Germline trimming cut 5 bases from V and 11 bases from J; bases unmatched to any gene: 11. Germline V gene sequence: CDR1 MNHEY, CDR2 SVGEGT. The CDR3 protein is CASSAGTGDLRKLFF. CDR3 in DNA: TGTGCCAGCAGTGCCGGGACAGGGGACTTGAGGAAACTGTTTTTT.

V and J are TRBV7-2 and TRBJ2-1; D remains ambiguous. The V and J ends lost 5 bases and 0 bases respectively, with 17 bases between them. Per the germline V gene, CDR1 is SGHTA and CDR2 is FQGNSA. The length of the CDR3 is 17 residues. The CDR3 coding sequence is TGTGCCAGCAGCCGTACGAAACAGTCAAGCTCCTACAATGAGCAGTTCTTC. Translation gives CASSRTKQSSSYNEQFF.

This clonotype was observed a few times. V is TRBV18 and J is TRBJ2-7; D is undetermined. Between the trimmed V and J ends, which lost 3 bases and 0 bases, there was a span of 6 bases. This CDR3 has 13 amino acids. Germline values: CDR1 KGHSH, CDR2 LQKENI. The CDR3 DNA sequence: TGTGCCAGCTCACCGGCGAGCTCCTACGAGCAGTACTTC. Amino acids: CASSPASSYEQYF.

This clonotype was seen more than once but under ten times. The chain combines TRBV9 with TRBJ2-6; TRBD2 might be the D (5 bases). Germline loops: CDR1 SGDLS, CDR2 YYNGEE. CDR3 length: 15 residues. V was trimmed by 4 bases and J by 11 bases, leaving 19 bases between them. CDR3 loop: CASSPQMAGVDVLTF. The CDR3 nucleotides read TGTGCCAGCAGCCCTCAAATGGCCGGGGTTGACGTCCTGACTTTC.

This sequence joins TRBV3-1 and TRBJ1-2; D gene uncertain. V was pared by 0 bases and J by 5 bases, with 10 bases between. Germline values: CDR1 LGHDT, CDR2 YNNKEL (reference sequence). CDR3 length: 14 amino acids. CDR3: CASSQDSRVYGYTF. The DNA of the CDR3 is TGTGCCAGCAGCCAAGATAGTCGGGTATATGGCTACACCTTC. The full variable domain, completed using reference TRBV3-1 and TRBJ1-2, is DTAVSQTPKYLVTQMGNDKSIKCEQNLGHDTMYWYKQDSKKFLKIMFSYNNKELIINETVPNRFSPKSPDKAHLNLHINSLELGDSAVYFCASSQDSRVYGYTFGSGTRLTVV.

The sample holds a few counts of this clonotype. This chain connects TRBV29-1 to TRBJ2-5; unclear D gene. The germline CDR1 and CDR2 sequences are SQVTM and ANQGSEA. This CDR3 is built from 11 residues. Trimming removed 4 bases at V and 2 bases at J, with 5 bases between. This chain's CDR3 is CSVAAQETQYF. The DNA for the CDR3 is TGCAGCGTTGCAGCTCAAGAGACCCAGTACTTC.

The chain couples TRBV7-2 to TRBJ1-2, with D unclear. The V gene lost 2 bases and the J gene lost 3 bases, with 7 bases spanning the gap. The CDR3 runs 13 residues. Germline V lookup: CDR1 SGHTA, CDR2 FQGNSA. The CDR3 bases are TGTGCCAGCAGCTTATCCGGAGACTATGGCTACACCTTC. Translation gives CASSLSGDYGYTF. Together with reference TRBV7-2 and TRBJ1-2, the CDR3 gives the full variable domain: GAGVSQSPSNKVTEKGKDVELRCDPISGHTALYWYRQSLGQGLEFLIYFQGNSAPDKSGLPSDRFSAERTGGSVSTLTIQRTQQEDSAVYLCASSLSGDYGYTFGSGTRLTVV.

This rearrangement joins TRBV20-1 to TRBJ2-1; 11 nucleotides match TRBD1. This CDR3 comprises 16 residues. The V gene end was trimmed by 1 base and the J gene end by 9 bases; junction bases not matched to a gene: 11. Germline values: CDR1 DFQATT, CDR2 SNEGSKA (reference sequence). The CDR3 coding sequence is TGCAGTGCTAGAGCCGCCCGGGACAGGGGGGTGGGTGAGCAGTTCTTC. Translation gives CSARAARDRGVGEQFF.

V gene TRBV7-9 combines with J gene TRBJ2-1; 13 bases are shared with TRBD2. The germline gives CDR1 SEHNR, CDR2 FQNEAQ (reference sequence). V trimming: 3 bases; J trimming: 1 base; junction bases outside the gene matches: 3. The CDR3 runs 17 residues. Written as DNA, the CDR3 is TGTGCCAGCAGCTTGGGACTAGCGGGGAAATCCTACAATGAGCAGTTCTTC. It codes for CASSLGLAGKSYNEQFF.

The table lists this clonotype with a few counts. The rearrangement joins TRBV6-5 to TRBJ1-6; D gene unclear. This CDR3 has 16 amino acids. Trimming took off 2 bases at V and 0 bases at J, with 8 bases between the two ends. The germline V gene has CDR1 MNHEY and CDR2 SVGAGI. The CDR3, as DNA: TGTGCCAGCAGTTACGGTCACAGCTCCTATAATTCACCCCTCCACTTT. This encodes CASSYGHSSYNSPLHF.

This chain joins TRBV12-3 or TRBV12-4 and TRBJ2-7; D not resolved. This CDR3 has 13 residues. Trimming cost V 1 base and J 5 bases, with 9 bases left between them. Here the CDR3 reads CASSLGGKNEQYV. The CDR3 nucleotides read TGTGCCAGCAGTTTAGGAGGCAAGAACGAGCAGTACGTC.

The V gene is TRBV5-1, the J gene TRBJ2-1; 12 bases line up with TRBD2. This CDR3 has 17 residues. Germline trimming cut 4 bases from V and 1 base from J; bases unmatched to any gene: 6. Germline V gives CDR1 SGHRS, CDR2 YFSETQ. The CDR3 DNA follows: TGCGCCAGCAGCCCTGGACTAGCGGGGAGTTCCTACAATGAGCAGTTCTTC. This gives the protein CASSPGLAGSSYNEQFF.

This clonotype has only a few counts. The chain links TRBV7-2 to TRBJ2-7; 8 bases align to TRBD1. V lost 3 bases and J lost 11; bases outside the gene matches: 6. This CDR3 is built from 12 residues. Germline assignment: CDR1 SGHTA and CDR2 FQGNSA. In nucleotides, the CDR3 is TGTGCCAGCAGCTTCGGGACAGGCAAGGAGTACGTC. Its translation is CASSFGTGKEYV.

This CDR3 reads CASSQERGAQETQYF. The CDR3 region has the DNA TGTGCCAGCAGCCAAGAGCGGGGGGCTCAAGAGACCCAGTACTTC. The chain has TRBV3-1 and TRBJ2-5; 8 bases agree with TRBD2. The CDR3 spans 15 residues. Germline V gene lookup returns CDR1 LGHDT and CDR2 YNNKEL (reference sequence). The trim removed 0 bases at V and 2 bases at J, leaving 2 bases unmatched.

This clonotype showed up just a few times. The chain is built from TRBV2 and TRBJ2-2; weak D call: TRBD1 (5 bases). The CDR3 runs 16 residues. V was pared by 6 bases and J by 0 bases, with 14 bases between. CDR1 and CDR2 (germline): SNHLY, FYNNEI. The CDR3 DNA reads TGTGCCAGCAGCTACCTAGGGGTTGCGAACACCGGGGAGCTGTTTTTT. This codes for CASSYLGVANTGELFF.

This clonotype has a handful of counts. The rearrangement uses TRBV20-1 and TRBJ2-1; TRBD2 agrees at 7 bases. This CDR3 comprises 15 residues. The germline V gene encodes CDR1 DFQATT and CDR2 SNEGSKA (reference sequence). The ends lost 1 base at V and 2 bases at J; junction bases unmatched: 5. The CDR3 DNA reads TGCAGTGCTAGAGGAACTGGGACTACCTACAATGAGCAGTTCTTC. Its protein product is CSARGTGTTYNEQFF.

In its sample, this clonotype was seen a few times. CDR3 amino acids: CASSLAGVCYYEQYV. CDR3 nucleotide sequence: TGCGCCAGCAGCTTGGCCGGCGTGTGCTACTACGAGCAGTACGTC. The chain carries TRBV5-1 and TRBJ2-7; D is ambiguous. Between the trimmed V and J ends, which lost 0 bases and 3 bases, there was a span of 13 bases. The CDR3 is 15 residues long. Germline V gene sequence: CDR1 SGHRS, CDR2 YFSETQ.

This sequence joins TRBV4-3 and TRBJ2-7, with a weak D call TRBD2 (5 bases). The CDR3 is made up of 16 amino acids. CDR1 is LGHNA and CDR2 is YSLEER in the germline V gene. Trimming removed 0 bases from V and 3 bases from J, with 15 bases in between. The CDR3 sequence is CASSQDRTSDYYEQYV. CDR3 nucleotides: TGCGCCAGCAGCCAAGATCGTACCTCTGACTACTACGAGCAGTACGTC.

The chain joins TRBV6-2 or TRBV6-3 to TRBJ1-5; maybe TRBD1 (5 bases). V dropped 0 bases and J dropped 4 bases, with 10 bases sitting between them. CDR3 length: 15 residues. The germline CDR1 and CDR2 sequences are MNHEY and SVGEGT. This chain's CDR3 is CASSYSGRLNQPQHF. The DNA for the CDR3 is TGTGCCAGCAGTTACTCGGGGCGGCTTAATCAGCCCCAGCATTTT.

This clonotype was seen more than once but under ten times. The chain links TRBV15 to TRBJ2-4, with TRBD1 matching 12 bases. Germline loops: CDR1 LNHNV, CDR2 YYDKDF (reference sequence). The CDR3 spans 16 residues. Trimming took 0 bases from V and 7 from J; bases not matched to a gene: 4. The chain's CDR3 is CATSRDAGTGGNIQYF. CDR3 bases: TGTGCCACCAGCAGAGATGCAGGGACAGGGGGCAACATTCAGTACTTC.

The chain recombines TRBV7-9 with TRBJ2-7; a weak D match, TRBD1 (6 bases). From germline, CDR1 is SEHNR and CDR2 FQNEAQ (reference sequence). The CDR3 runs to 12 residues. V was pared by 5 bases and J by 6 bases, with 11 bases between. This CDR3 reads CASSLQGSEQYV. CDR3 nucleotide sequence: TGTGCCAGCAGCCTACAGGGTTCCGAGCAGTACGTC.

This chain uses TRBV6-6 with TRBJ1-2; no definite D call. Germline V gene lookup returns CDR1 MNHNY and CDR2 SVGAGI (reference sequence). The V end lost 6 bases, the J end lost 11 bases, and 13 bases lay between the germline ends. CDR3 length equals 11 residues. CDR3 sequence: CASRRESIYTF. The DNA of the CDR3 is TGTGCCAGCAGGAGGGAGTCTATTTACACCTTC.

Written as DNA, the CDR3 is TGTGCCAGCACCGAGGACAGCCCCTCTGGGGCCAACGTCCTGACTTTC. Protein sequence: CASTEDSPSGANVLTF. The rearrangement links TRBV6-1 to TRBJ2-6; TRBD1 might be the D (6 bases). V lost 7 bases and J lost 0, with 13 bases in between. Germline loops: CDR1 MNHNS, CDR2 SASEGT. This CDR3 has 16 residues.

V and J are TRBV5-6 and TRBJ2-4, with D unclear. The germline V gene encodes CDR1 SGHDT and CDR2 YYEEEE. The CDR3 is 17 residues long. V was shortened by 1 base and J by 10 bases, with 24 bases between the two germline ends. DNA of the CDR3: TGTGCCAGCAGCTTGATCCGAGTGTGTCTGCCTCCATGGATTCAGTACTTC. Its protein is CASSLIRVCLPPWIQYF.